This is a list of T cell receptor beta chains from one sample in a study of cytomegalovirus exposure and HLA in healthy donors. Assay: immunoSEQ multiplex PCR; the TCRdb copy retains only in-frame clones and omits some. Seen here are some 120,000 clones, 70% to 75% observed once, and the top ten hold 2% to 2.5%. Sequenced: PBMCs. These receptor sequences come from a middle-aged woman in good health and CMV-seropositive. CDR3s include the opening cysteine and the closing phenylalanine or tryptophan. A D gene is named only where the DNA matches it firmly. Only some rows state a clone size, as once, few, many or a class for expanded clones.

clone_size j_call cdr3_length v_call d_call cdr3_nt cdr3_aa
few TRBJ1-6 14 TRBV4-3 - TGCGCCAGCAGCCAAGATGAGGAGAATTCACCCCTCCACTTT CASSQDEENSPLHF
- TRBJ1-5 13 TRBV29-1 TRBD1 TGCAGCGTTAAAACAACAGGGGACCAGCCCCAGCATTTT CSVKTTGDQPQHF
- TRBJ1-1 14 TRBV6-5 - TGTGCCAGCAGGACGCCGGGGGGTGGCACTGAAGCTTTCTTT CASRTPGGGTEAFF
- TRBJ1-6 15 TRBV19 TRBD1 TGTGCCAGTAATGGGGACAGGGGTTTGGATTCACCCCTCCACTTT CASNGDRGLDSPLHF
few TRBJ2-5 15 TRBV28 TRBD1 TGTGCCAGCACAACTCCCGGGACAGGGGACAAGACCCAGTACTTC CASTTPGTGDKTQYF
few TRBJ1-4 13 TRBV4-1 - TGCGCCAGCAGCCAGAGCCGGGGGGAAAAACTGTTTTTT CASSQSRGEKLFF
few TRBJ1-1 14 TRBV5-1 - TGCGCCAGCAGCATAGAGTCAACGAACACTGAAGCTTTCTTT CASSIESTNTEAFF
few TRBJ1-1 15 TRBV4-2 - TGTGCCAGCAGCCAAGATGGAGTTGGAAACACTGAAGCTTTCTTT CASSQDGVGNTEAFF
- TRBJ1-1 13 TRBV4-2 - TGTGCCAGCAGCCCCGGTCCCGGGAAGGAAGCTTTCTTT CASSPGPGKEAFF
- TRBJ2-7 13 TRBV28 TRBD2 TGTGCCAGCAATCCCGGGACTATCCACGAGCAGTACTTC CASNPGTIHEQYF
- TRBJ1-6 15 TRBV2 TRBD1 TGTGCCAGCAGTCCTCAGGGGGCGAATAATTCACCCCTCCACTTT CASSPQGANNSPLHF
few TRBJ1-6 17 TRBV18 TRBD1 TGTGCCAGCTCACCTACCGACAGGGGCGGTGGATATTCACCCCTCCACTTT CASSPTDRGGGYSPLHF
- TRBJ2-3 11 TRBV29-1 - TGCAGCGTTCCTCGCACAGATACGCAGTATTTT CSVPRTDTQYF
- TRBJ1-2 14 TRBV7-6 - TGTGCCAGCAGCCTTGGGACACCTAACTATGGCTACACCTTC CASSLGTPNYGYTF
- TRBJ2-2 15 TRBV19 - TGTGCCAGTAGTATGGTACAGGGCAACACCGGGGAGCTGTTTTTT CASSMVQGNTGELFF
- TRBJ2-3 14 TRBV7-9 - TGTGCCAGCAGCTTAGGACTGAGCACAGATACGCAGTATTTT CASSLGLSTDTQYF
- TRBJ2-5 14 TRBV5-5 - TGTGCCAGCAGCTTGGGCCGGTACCAAGAGACCCAGTACTTC CASSLGRYQETQYF
few TRBJ2-3 15 TRBV7-2 TRBD2 TGTGCCAGCAGCCCGACCGGGGGGGGACTGAATACGCAGTATTTT CASSPTGGGLNTQYF
- TRBJ2-2 16 TRBV11-2 - TGTGCCAGCAGCCCCGGGATGGGAAAGTTGGCCGGGGAGCTGTTTTTT CASSPGMGKLAGELFF
- TRBJ1-5 13 TRBV18 - TGTGCCAGCTCACCGGTGGCGGATCAGCCCCAGCATTTT CASSPVADQPQHF
- TRBJ2-6 18 TRBV18 - TGTGCCAGCTCACGAGTGGACAGCGCCTACTCTGGGGCCAACGTCCTGACTTTC CASSRVDSAYSGANVLTF
- TRBJ2-7 15 TRBV5-6 TRBD2 TGTGCCAGCAGCTTCAGGACTAGCGTCTCCTACGAGCAGTACTTC CASSFRTSVSYEQYF
- TRBJ1-2 15 TRBV28 - TGTGCCAGCAGGCCGAGACTGACGGATAACTATGGCTACACCTTC CASRPRLTDNYGYTF
- TRBJ2-7 14 TRBV5-5 - TGTGCCAGCAGCTTGGTAGTGACACCTTACGAGCAGTACTTC CASSLVVTPYEQYF
- TRBJ2-1 16 TRBV5-4 - TGTGCCAGCAGCTTGATAGGGGTACGCTCCTACAATGAGCAGTTCTTC CASSLIGVRSYNEQFF
- TRBJ1-1 14 TRBV19 TRBD1 TGTGCCAGTAGTATCGGGGGGGACAGGGGTCCGGCTTTCTTT CASSIGGDRGPAFF
once TRBJ2-2 15 TRBV5-4 - TGTGCCAGCAGCTTGGGGGGGACAAACACCGGGGAGCTGTTTTTT CASSLGGTNTGELFF
- TRBJ1-6 14 TRBV7-9 TRBD1 TGTGCCAGCAGCAGAGACAGGGCAAATTCACCCCTCCACTTT CASSRDRANSPLHF
few TRBJ2-4 16 TRBV4-3 TRBD1 TGCGCCAGCAGCCAAGATATAGGACAGGGCAAAAACATTCAGTACTTC CASSQDIGQGKNIQYF
- TRBJ2-5 14 TRBV10-3 TRBD2 TGTGCCATCAGTGAATCAAAGCGGGAGGGGGAGCAGTACTTC CAISESKREGEQYF
- TRBJ1-2 14 TRBV7-8 - TGTGCCAGCAGCTCCCCCTCAGGGATCCATGGCTACACCTTC CASSSPSGIHGYTF
- TRBJ2-7 14 TRBV27 - TGTGCCAGCAGTTTATCACAGAGACCCTACGAGCAGTACTTC CASSLSQRPYEQYF
- TRBJ2-1 11 TRBV29-1 - TGCAGCGTTGAGGAACCAGGAGGACAGTTCTTC CSVEEPGGQFF
- TRBJ2-2 16 TRBV28 - TGTGCCAGCAGTTCGCGGGACTCCCTAAACACCGGGGAGCTGTTTTTT CASSSRDSLNTGELFF
- TRBJ1-2 15 TRBV27 - TGTGCCAGCAGTTCGGCCGGGGGGGGTGCCTATGGCTACACCTTC CASSSAGGGAYGYTF
- TRBJ2-3 18 TRBV13 - TGTGCCAGCAGCTTAAGGACGAAAACAGGGACCCACGCAGATACGCAGTATTTT CASSLRTKTGTHADTQYF
- TRBJ2-3 13 TRBV2 - TGTGCCAGCAGGAGACTTAGCACAGATACGCAGTATTTT CASRRLSTDTQYF
- TRBJ2-1 15 TRBV7-2 TRBD1 TGTGCCAGCAGCTATTCAGGGGGCGCCGTGTCTGAGCAGTTCTTC CASSYSGGAVSEQFF
- TRBJ1-6 16 TRBV7-2 - TGTGCCAGCAGCTCGGGAGGGGCGGTCTATAATTCACCCCTCCACTTT CASSSGGAVYNSPLHF
once TRBJ2-5 14 TRBV5-4 - TGTGCCAGCAGCTTGGGACAGCTTCAAGAGACCCAGTACTTC CASSLGQLQETQYF
- TRBJ1-3 15 TRBV6-5 TRBD1 TGTGCCAGCAGACCGGACAGGGGATATGGAAACACCATATATTTT CASRPDRGYGNTIYF
- TRBJ1-2 12 TRBV5-1 - TGCGCCAGCAGCCCGCAGGGCTATGGCTACACCTTC CASSPQGYGYTF
- TRBJ1-2 15 TRBV6-1 - TGTGCCAGCAGTGAAGAACACCATCCTTACTATGGCTACACCTTC CASSEEHHPYYGYTF
- TRBJ2-5 14 TRBV7-6 - TGTGCCAGCAGCTCGGGAATGCAAGGGGAGACCCAGTACTTC CASSSGMQGETQYF
- TRBJ2-5 15 TRBV5-1 - TGCGCCAGCAGCCCATACGGGGGTAGGCAAGAGACCCAGTACTTC CASSPYGGRQETQYF
- TRBJ1-2 14 TRBV21-1 - TGTGCCAGCAGTAAAGAAGACAGGGGATACGGCTACACCTTC CASSKEDRGYGYTF
few TRBJ1-1 13 TRBV27 - TGTGCCAGCAGTTGGACGGAGGACACTGAAGCTTTCTTT CASSWTEDTEAFF
- TRBJ1-5 13 TRBV30 - TGTGCCTGGAGTCATCAGGGTAATCAGCCCCAGCATTTT CAWSHQGNQPQHF
- TRBJ1-1 12 TRBV30 - TGTGCCTGGAGTGACAGGGAAGAGGGAGCTTTCTTT CAWSDREEGAFF
- TRBJ1-2 15 TRBV5-6 - TGTGCCAGCAGCCCCCGAGGGTTAGCTAACTATGGCTACACCTTC CASSPRGLANYGYTF
few TRBJ2-1 17 TRBV10-3 TRBD2 TGTGCCATCAGTGGACTAGCGGGAGGGCCTGCCTACAATGAGCAGTTCTTC CAISGLAGGPAYNEQFF
- TRBJ1-5 17 TRBV5-8 - TGTGCCAGCAGCTCCCTCACTTTATGGTGGAGCAATCAGCCCCAGCATTTT CASSSLTLWWSNQPQHF
- TRBJ1-2 15 TRBV5-8 TRBD1 TGTGCCAGCAGCTCGTATACACAGGGGAACTATGGCTACACCTTC CASSSYTQGNYGYTF
- TRBJ2-3 16 TRBV11-1 TRBD1 TGTGCCAGCAGCCAAGGGACAGCGCCTAGCACAGATACGCAGTATTTT CASSQGTAPSTDTQYF
- TRBJ2-1 13 TRBV2 TRBD1 TGTGCCAGCAGTGAACGGACAGGGCTTGAGCAGTTCTTC CASSERTGLEQFF
- TRBJ2-3 15 TRBV7-8 - TGTGCCAGCAGCCTAGAGGGACACTACACAGATACGCAGTATTTT CASSLEGHYTDTQYF
- TRBJ2-5 14 TRBV4-2 TRBD1 TGTGCCAGCAGCCAAATGGGACAGCAAGAGACCCAGTACTTC CASSQMGQQETQYF
- TRBJ2-3 17 TRBV7-9 TRBD1 TGTGCCAGCAACCTACAGGGGCCCGGTAGCCTCACAGATACGCAGTATTTT CASNLQGPGSLTDTQYF